This T cell receptor beta chain originates from a study of T cell changes during pregnancy in multiple sclerosis. Libraries were prepared by immunoSEQ multiplex PCR; TCRdb keeps only in-frame clonotypes and omits some of them. The data hold about 65,000 clones, with around 92% observed a single time. The receptor comes from a female donor in good health, enrolled as a control in a pregnancy study. The specimen was CD8+ T cells from peripheral blood mononuclear cells, collected in the third trimester of pregnancy.

This CDR3 reads CASSPTQRGDYGYTF. The CDR3 bases are TGCGCCAGCAGCCCAACCCAGCGGGGTGACTATGGCTACACCTTC. This chain uses TRBV4-3 with TRBJ1-2; D is unresolved. Germline V gene sequence: CDR1 LGHNA, CDR2 YSLEER. Trimming removed 4 bases at V and 3 bases at J, with 15 bases between. The CDR3 contains 15 residues.